Presented here are 5 T cell receptor beta chains from one specimen sequenced in a study of blood T cell repertoires in COVID-19. TCRdb keeps only in-frame clones here, not all; method: immunoSEQ multiplex PCR. The sample has 130,000 to 150,000 clones; roughly 80% are singletons. The sample taken for sequencing was peripheral blood. The origin of the receptors is a human donor in a cohort sampled during active COVID-19.

The V gene is TRBV2, the J gene TRBJ1-3, with no clear D. The germline V gene has CDR1 SNHLY and CDR2 FYNNEI. This CDR3 comprises 12 residues. With 4 bases removed from V and 4 bases from J, the gap between germline ends came to 5 bases. The CDR3, as DNA: TGTGCCAGCAGTGCATCCGGAAACACCATATATTTT. Its translation is CASSASGNTIYF.

The chain carries TRBV19 and TRBJ1-4, with D possibly TRBD1 on 5 matching bases. This CDR3 is 13 amino acids long. V was pared by 8 bases and J by 8 bases, with 15 bases between. In germline, CDR1 is LNHDA, CDR2 SQIVND (reference sequence). CDR3: CASRGGGEEKLFF. The DNA of the CDR3 is TGTGCCAGTCGTGGGGGAGGAGAAGAAAAACTGTTTTTT. The complete variable domain, with remaining parts taken from reference TRBV19 and TRBJ1-4, reads DGGITQSPKYLFRKEGQNVTLSCEQNLNHDAMYWYRQDPGQGLRLIYYSQIVNDFQKGDIAEGYSVSREKKESFPLTVTSAQKNPTAFYLCASRGGGEEKLFFGSGTQLSVL.

This CDR3 reads CASSQYNSGTLYGYTF. CDR3 nucleotide sequence: TGTGCCAGCAGCCAATATAACTCTGGGACACTCTATGGCTACACCTTC. This sequence joins TRBV16 and TRBJ1-2, with TRBD1 as a possible D gene (6 bases). This CDR3 comprises 16 residues. Germline CDR1 KGHSY, CDR2 FQNENV. Trimming left V 1 base short and J 4 bases short, with 16 bases between.

This clone was seen repeatedly, ten times or more. The V gene is TRBV2, the J gene TRBJ1-5; 7 bases line up with TRBD1. CDR3 length: 15 residues. Germline V gives CDR1 SNHLY, CDR2 FYNNEI. V shed 5 bases, J shed 4 bases, and the junction held 8 bases outside the gene matches. Here the CDR3 DNA reads TGTGCCAGCAGTTCCGGGACAGCCATGAATCAGCCCCAGCATTTT. Its translation is CASSSGTAMNQPQHF. Complete variable domain (other parts from reference TRBV2 and TRBJ1-5): EPEVTQTPSHQVTQMGQEVILRCVPISNHLYFYWYRQILGQKVEFLVSFYNNEISEKSEIFDDQFSVERPDGSNFTLKIRSTKLEDSAMYFCASSSGTAMNQPQHFGDGTRLSIL.

The V and J genes are TRBV5-6 and TRBJ1-1, with D perhaps matching TRBD1 (5 bases). Per the germline V gene, CDR1 is SGHDT and CDR2 is YYEEEE. CDR3 size: 14 residues. Trimming shortened V by 7 bases and J by 1 base, and 14 bases separated the two germline ends. The CDR3 spells CASLPPGGNTEAFF. The CDR3 region has the DNA TGTGCCAGCCTCCCCCCGGGGGGGAACACTGAAGCTTTCTTT. The full variable domain, completed using reference TRBV5-6 and TRBJ1-1, is DAGVTQSPTHLIKTRGQQVTLRCSPKSGHDTVSWYQQALGQGPQFIFQYYEEEERQRGNFPDRFSGHQFPNYSSELNVNALLLGDSALYLCASLPPGGNTEAFFGQGTRLTVV.